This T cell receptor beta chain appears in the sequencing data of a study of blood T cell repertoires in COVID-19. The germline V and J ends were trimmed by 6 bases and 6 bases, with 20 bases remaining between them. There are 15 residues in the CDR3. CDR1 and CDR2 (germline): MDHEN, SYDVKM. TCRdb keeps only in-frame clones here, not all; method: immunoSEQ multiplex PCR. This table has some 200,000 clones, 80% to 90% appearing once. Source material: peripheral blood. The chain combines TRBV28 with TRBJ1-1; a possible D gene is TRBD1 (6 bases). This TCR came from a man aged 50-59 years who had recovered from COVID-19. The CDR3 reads CASSPSGGASAEAFF. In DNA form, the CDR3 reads TGTGCCAGCAGCCCCTCTGGGGGGGCAAGCGCTGAAGCTTTCTTT.